This entry lists 14 T cell receptor beta chains sequenced from one sample in a study of T cell repertoires in cytomegalovirus infection (dated by TCRdb to between 2018 and 2021). Sequencing used an Illumina HiSeq 1500. TCRdb passed the public sequencing reads through fastp at Q25 and MiXCR, retaining productive beta sequences. Identical CDR3 protein sequences are pooled into one entry, listed with their most common genes and DNA. This sample holds about half a million distinct CDR3 sequences; about 33% were observed only once. The ten top clones hold 15% to 20% of the sample. These TCRs are of unknown antigen specificity. Explained via the paper, the treatment or condition label denotes: in vitro stimulation with specific CMV peptide epitopes to enrich CMV-specific T cells. The sequenced sample was cultured PBMCs, obtained from culture after CMV antigen stimulation. The receptors derive from a human donor in good health (CMV status not recorded). Some clones in this sample may be carry-over from other donors' samples.

The table lists this clonotype with a count of one. One end of the junction is discordant with germline, which a read error may explain. This chain links TRBV7-8 with TRBJ1-1; 7 positions match TRBD1. The CDR3 length is 14 residues. The germline CDR1 and CDR2 sequences are SGHVS and FQNEAQ. The DNA for the CDR3 is TGTGTCAGCAGCTTAGATCCGGGACAGCTTGAAGCTTTCTTT. Amino acid sequence: CVSSLDPGQLEAFF.

The genes are TRBV4-1 and TRBJ1-2, with 7 bases that match TRBD1. This CDR3 has 14 amino acids. Germline loops: CDR1 MGHRA, CDR2 YSYEKL. The trim removed 1 base at V and 2 bases at J, leaving 1 base unmatched. The CDR3 nucleotides are TGCGCCAGCAGCCAAGTAGGGGGCAACTATGGCTACACCTTC. This gives the protein CASSQVGGNYGYTF.

The chain couples TRBV19 to TRBJ2-7, with 9 bases lining up with TRBD2. The CDR3 sequence is 13 residues long. CDR1 LNHDA and CDR2 SQIVND come from the germline V gene (reference sequence). V was pared by 4 bases and J by 6 bases, with 4 bases of the junction left unmatched. The CDR3 sequence: CASSKAGGGEQYF. CDR3 nucleotides: TGTGCCAGTAGTAAAGCGGGAGGCGGCGAGCAGTACTTC.

The gene calls are TRBV7-9 and TRBJ2-5; 12 positions match TRBD2. The CDR3 spans 17 residues. V shed 5 bases and J 7 bases; nucleotides not matched to a gene: 14. From germline, CDR1 is SEHNR and CDR2 FQNEAQ (reference sequence). The CDR3 DNA follows: TGTGCCAGCAGCCCCCCCGAGGGACTAGCGGGCTCTGGGACCCAGTACTTC. This codes for CASSPPEGLAGSGTQYF.

This clonotype was found a few times. The chain uses TRBV20-1 and TRBJ1-6; D gene ambiguous. The ends were cut back, 3 bases at V and 5 bases at J, with 17 bases in the middle. Germline V gene sequence: CDR1 DFQATT, CDR2 SNEGSKA (reference sequence). The CDR3 spans 16 residues. The CDR3 DNA reads TGCAGTGCTAGGGAATTCTACCGGGATAATAATTCACCCCTCCACTTT. It translates to CSAREFYRDNNSPLHF.

The V gene is TRBV4-1, the J gene TRBJ2-7; 10 bases agree with TRBD2. The germline gives CDR1 MGHRA, CDR2 YSYEKL. J gave up 2 bases and V 2 bases, and 6 bases lay outside the gene matches. CDR3 length equals 16 residues. Here the CDR3 reads CASSQSELAGTYEQYF. The CDR3 nucleotides are TGCGCCAGCAGCCAAAGCGAACTAGCGGGAACCTACGAGCAGTACTTC.

This clonotype has only one observation. The rearrangement joins TRBV9 to TRBJ2-7, with a tentative D call TRBD2 (5 bases). This CDR3 region has 14 residues. The germline V gene encodes CDR1 SGDLS and CDR2 YYNGEE. Trimming removed 4 bases from V and 6 bases from J, with 17 bases in between. The CDR3, as DNA: TGTGCCAGCAGCCCCCGGGGAGATTCAGGCGAGCAGTACTTC. It is translated as CASSPRGDSGEQYF.

The chain employs TRBV7-2 and TRBJ1-2; D is possibly TRBD1 (5 bases). The CDR3 is 18 residues long. Trimming removed 2 bases at V and 7 bases at J, with 26 bases between. Looked up from germline, CDR1 is SGHTA and CDR2 is FQGNSA. This CDR3 is CASSLWGVQGRARTGYTF. The CDR3 bases are TGTGCCAGCAGCTTATGGGGTGTGCAGGGACGAGCCCGGACTGGCTACACCTTC. The complete variable domain, with remaining parts taken from reference TRBV7-2 and TRBJ1-2, reads GAGVSQSPSNKVTEKGKDVELRCDPISGHTALYWYRQSLGQGLEFLIYFQGNSAPDKSGLPSDRFSAERTGGSVSTLTIQRTQQEDSAVYLCASSLWGVQGRARTGYTFGSGTRLTVV.

V is TRBV7-2 and J is TRBJ2-1; D perhaps matches TRBD2 (5 bases). V gave up 5 bases and J gave up 8 bases, with 19 bases separating them. The CDR3 is 15 residues long. The V gene's germline CDR1 is SGHTA and CDR2 FQGNSA. CDR3 region: CASSPNGPGYDEQFF. As DNA, the CDR3 is TGTGCCAGCAGCCCGAATGGACCGGGATACGATGAGCAGTTCTTC.

This clonotype was observed a few times. The chain uses TRBV6-1 and TRBJ1-1, with D possibly matching TRBD1 (5 bases). The ends were cut back, 7 bases at V and 10 bases at J, with 13 bases in the middle. There are 11 residues in the CDR3. The germline gives CDR1 MNHNS, CDR2 SASEGT. Here the CDR3 reads CASTNQGIAFF. CDR3 nucleotide sequence: TGTGCCAGCACCAACCAGGGAATAGCTTTCTTT.

This chain uses TRBV7-3 with TRBJ2-1, with D uncertain. The CDR3 loop spans 12 amino acids. V was cut by 5 bases and J by 14 bases, with 16 bases left in between. Looked up from germline, CDR1 is SGHTA and CDR2 is FQGTGA. CDR3 residues: CASSDNSGLEFF. CDR3 sequence (DNA): TGTGCCAGCAGCGATAATTCAGGATTGGAGTTCTTC.

This clonotype came up many times. The V gene is TRBV7-6, the J gene TRBJ2-1, with D unresolved. Germline lookup yields CDR1 SGHVS and CDR2 FNYEAQ. The CDR3 sequence is 15 residues long. Trimming stripped 3 bases from V and 2 bases from J, with 11 bases between. Here the CDR3 reads CASSFDRNTYNEQFF. CDR3 sequence (DNA): TGTGCCAGCAGCTTCGACCGTAACACCTACAATGAGCAGTTCTTC.

This chain connects TRBV10-1 to TRBJ2-1; 7 nucleotides agree with TRBD2. V dropped 6 bases and J dropped 8; count of bases not matched to a gene: 19. Germline V gene lookup returns CDR1 WNHNN and CDR2 SYGVQD (reference sequence). The CDR3 spans 17 residues. CDR3 loop: CASSLVGAGVQMHEQFF. In DNA form, the CDR3 reads TGCGCCAGCAGCCTTGTCGGGGCGGGAGTCCAAATGCATGAGCAGTTCTTC.

In this sample, this clonotype turned up a few times. The gene calls are TRBV7-2 and TRBJ2-7; 12 bases line up with TRBD1. CDR3 length: 17 amino acids. V shed 1 base and J 6 bases; nucleotides not matched to a gene: 10. Germline lookup yields CDR1 SGHTA and CDR2 FQGNSA. The CDR3 coding sequence is TGTGCCAGCAGCTTAGAGGTCGCCGGGACAGGGGGCCTCGAGCAGTACTTC. Protein: CASSLEVAGTGGLEQYF.